This T cell receptor beta chain was found in a study of blood T cell repertoires in COVID-19. For the study at large: Both acute and convalescent COVID-19 samples were obtained from the United States, Italy and Spain.

In germline, CDR1 is LNHDA, CDR2 SQIVND (reference sequence). The CDR3 is 15 amino acids. Trimming took off 7 bases at V and 8 bases at J, with 23 bases between the two ends. Clones were read by immunoSEQ multiplex PCR, and TCRdb kept only the in-frame ones, dropping some. The data hold around 260,000 clones, with approximately 89% observed a single time. The TCR was taken from a man between 40 and 49 years old who had recovered from COVID-19. Source material: peripheral blood. This chain joins TRBV19 and TRBJ1-1; D is perhaps TRBD1 (5 bases). The CDR3 reads CASNGRVGPEGEAFF. CDR3 bases: TGTGCCAGTAACGGGAGGGTTGGTCCGGAGGGGGAAGCTTTCTTT.